What follows are 9 T cell receptor beta chains derived from one specimen sequenced in a study of tumor-infiltrating lymphocytes in primary liver carcinoma. It was from 20-30 mg of unsorted bulk tissue that RNA and DNA were co-extracted. With a constant-region primer, TCR beta cDNA was made from roughly 500 ng of total RNA. Modified slightly, ARM-PCR produced TCR beta libraries over three nested multiplex PCR rounds. Primers for the first two PCR rounds were TRBV1-TRBV30 forward primers and a C-beta reverse primer (roughly 10 cycles per round). TCRdb fed the multiplex PCR reads into MiXCR, producing one record per CDR3 protein. Of approximately 100,000 distinct CDR3 sequences in the sample, 65% to 75% were seen once. Sequencing was done on a sample of liver tumor tissue from sampling region 2. Described subset: tumor region T2, inferior pole. Every receptor here comes from a woman aged 55-70 years with primary liver carcinoma and hepatitis B virus infection.

This clonotype occurred once. This chain connects TRBV29-1 to TRBJ1-2; TRBD1 agrees at 9 bases. V dropped 6 bases and J dropped 3; count of bases not matched to a gene: 20. The CDR3 has 18 amino acids. Germline CDR1 reads SQVTM; CDR2 reads ANQGSEA. CDR3 bases: TGCAGCGTGGAACTAACCCGGGGACAGGGACCCGCTGACTATGGCTACACCTTC. Translated, it gives CSVELTRGQGPADYGYTF.

A remark on this clonotype: A much larger clonotype is one base distant, so this may be a read error. The conserved closing phenylalanine or tryptophan is absent in this CDR3, likely reflecting a read error. The V gene is TRBV5-1, the J gene TRBJ2-1, with D maybe TRBD2 (6 bases). The germline CDR1 and CDR2 sequences are SGHRS and YFSETQ. This CDR3 has 14 residues. Trimming pared 4 bases from V and 0 bases from J, leaving 8 bases between. The CDR3 DNA sequence: TGCGCCAGCAGCCTACTAGCCTCCTACAATGAGCAGTTCTTA. Its protein product is CASSLLASYNEQFL.

In regard to this clonotype: The conserved phenylalanine or tryptophan is not found at the CDR3 terminus, so this likely reflects a read error. The gene calls are TRBV11-1 and TRBJ2-2, with D uncertain. Germline CDR1 and CDR2: SGHAT and FQDESV (reference sequence). This CDR3 comprises 14 residues. The CDR3, as DNA: TGTACCAGCAGACCAAGTCTTGACACCGGGGAGCTGTTTTCT. Its protein product is CTSRPSLDTGELFS.

Regarding this clonotype: Relative to the germline gene, one junction end is altered; a read error may explain this. This CDR3 is CGSSSTNRDRGLVGANVLTF. The CDR3 nucleotides read TGTGGCAGCAGCTCTACGAACCGGGACAGGGGGCTGGTGGGGGCCAACGTCCTGACTTTC. The chain is built from TRBV5-4 and TRBJ2-6; 12 bases line up with TRBD1. The CDR3 is 20 residues long. Germline values: CDR1 SGHNT, CDR2 YYREEE (reference sequence).

As for this clonotype: The junction shows a germline mismatch at one end, possibly a read error. V usage is TRBV11-3 and J usage is TRBJ2-7; 7 bases are shared with TRBD1. The CDR3 contains 14 residues. Germline CDR1 and CDR2: SGHNT and YENEEA. The DNA of the CDR3 is TGTGTCAGCAGCACAGGGGCAAGCTCATACGGGCAGTACTTC. This translates into CVSSTGASSYGQYF.

This clonotype was observed many times. The chain has TRBV6-5 and TRBJ1-1, with 7 bases identical to TRBD1. The germline V gene has CDR1 MNHEY and CDR2 SVGAGI. The CDR3 contains 15 residues. The junction had 6 bases not matched to a gene; V was cut back by 4 bases and J by 1 base. CDR3 sequence reads: CASSLQGLGNTEAFF. The CDR3 coding sequence is TGTGCCAGCAGTTTACAGGGGTTGGGGAACACTGAAGCTTTCTTT.

About this clonotype itself: At one end the junction does not follow the germline gene, possibly because of a read error. The chain couples TRBV7-9 to TRBJ2-5; possibly TRBD1 for D (7 bases). From germline, CDR1 is SEHNR and CDR2 FQNEAQ (reference sequence). The CDR3 has 12 amino acids. CDR3 DNA sequence: TGTACAGGGGCGGTTGGACGGGAGACCCAATACTTC. Translated, it gives CTGAVGRETQYF.

This clonotype was recorded a few times. V is TRBV6-5 and J is TRBJ2-7; D uncertain. The V gene lost 6 bases and the J gene lost 4 bases, with 13 bases spanning the gap. From germline, CDR1 is MNHEY and CDR2 SVGAGI. This CDR3 spans 13 amino acids. CDR3 loop: CASRSGAAYEQYF. The CDR3 DNA reads TGTGCCAGCAGATCAGGCGCCGCATACGAGCAGTACTTC.

On this clonotype itself: One junction end does not reproduce the germline sequence, and a read error may be involved. The chain combines TRBV6-2 or TRBV6-3 with TRBJ2-7; TRBD1 aligns across 8 bases. This CDR3 is built from 15 residues. CDR1 is MNHEY and CDR2 is SVGEGT in the germline V gene. CDR3 residues: CASTFRQGPNYEQYF. The CDR3 region has the DNA TGTGCCAGCACCTTTCGACAGGGGCCAAACTATGAGCAGTATTTC.